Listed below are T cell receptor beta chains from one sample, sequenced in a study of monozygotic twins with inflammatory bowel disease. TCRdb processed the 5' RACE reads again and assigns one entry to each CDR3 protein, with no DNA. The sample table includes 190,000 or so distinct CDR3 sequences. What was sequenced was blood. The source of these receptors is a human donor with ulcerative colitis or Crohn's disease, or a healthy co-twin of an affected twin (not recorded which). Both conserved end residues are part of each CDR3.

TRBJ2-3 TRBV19 CASSREDTTDTQYF
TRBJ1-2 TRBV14 CASSRDVSHGYTF
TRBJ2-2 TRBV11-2 CASSLDRDYGELFF
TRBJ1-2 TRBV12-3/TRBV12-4 CASSSTPHGYTF
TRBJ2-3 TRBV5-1 CASSPYTDTQYF
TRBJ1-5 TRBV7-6 CASSQGIGNQPQHF
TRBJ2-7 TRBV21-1 CASSNGDLCGVSHEQYF
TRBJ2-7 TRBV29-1 CSVVAGGGYEQYF
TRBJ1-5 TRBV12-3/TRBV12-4 CASNEKNNQPQHF
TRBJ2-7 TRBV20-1 CSLPTGEFYEQYF